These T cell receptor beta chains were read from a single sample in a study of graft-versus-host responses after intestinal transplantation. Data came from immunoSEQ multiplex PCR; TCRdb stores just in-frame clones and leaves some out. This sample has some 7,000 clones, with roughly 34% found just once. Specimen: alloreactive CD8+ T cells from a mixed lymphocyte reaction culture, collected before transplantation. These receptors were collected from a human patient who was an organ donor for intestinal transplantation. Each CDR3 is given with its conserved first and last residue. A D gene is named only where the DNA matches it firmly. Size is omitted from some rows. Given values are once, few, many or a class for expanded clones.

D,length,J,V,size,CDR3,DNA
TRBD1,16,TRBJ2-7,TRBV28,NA,CASSSYRDSFSYEQYF,TGTGCCAGCAGTTCCTACCGGGACAGTTTCTCCTACGAGCAGTACTTC
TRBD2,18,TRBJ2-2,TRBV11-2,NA,CASSLFPSGVANTGELFF,TGTGCCAGCAGCTTATTTCCTAGCGGAGTCGCGAACACCGGGGAGCTGTTTTTT
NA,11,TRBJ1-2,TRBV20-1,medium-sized,CSAPSGNGYTF,TGCAGTGCACCCTCCGGGAATGGCTACACCTTC
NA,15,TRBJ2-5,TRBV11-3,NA,CASSLYWTDQETQYF,TGTGCCAGCAGCTTATACTGGACAGACCAAGAGACCCAGTACTTC
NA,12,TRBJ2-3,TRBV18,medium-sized,CASSIDDYTQYF,TGTGCCAGCTCAATAGATGATTATACGCAGTATTTT
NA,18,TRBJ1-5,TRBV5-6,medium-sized,CASSLRGGEPTSNQPQHF,TGTGCCAGCAGCCTTCGGGGAGGGGAGCCTACTAGCAATCAGCCCCAGCATTTT
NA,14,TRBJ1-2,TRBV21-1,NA,CASSMGQGGYGYTF,TGTGCCAGCAGCATGGGACAGGGTGGCTATGGCTACACCTTC
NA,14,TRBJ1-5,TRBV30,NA,CAWSVGGSNQPQHF,TGTGCCTGGAGTGTAGGAGGGAGCAATCAGCCCCAGCATTTT
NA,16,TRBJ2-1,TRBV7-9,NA,CASSRPPGRIDNEQFF,TGTGCCAGCAGCCGGCCTCCGGGGAGAATAGACAATGAGCAGTTCTTC
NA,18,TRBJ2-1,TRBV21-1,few,CASAAKLRGLSSYNEQFF,TGTGCCAGCGCCGCAAAACTACGCGGGCTGAGCTCCTACAATGAGCAGTTCTTC
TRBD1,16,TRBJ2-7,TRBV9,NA,CASSARASGQTYEQYF,TGTGCCAGCAGCGCCCGAGCCTCGGGACAGACCTACGAGCAGTACTTC
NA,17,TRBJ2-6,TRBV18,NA,CASSPPWGESGANVLTF,TGTGCCAGCTCACCACCATGGGGCGAATCTGGGGCCAACGTCCTGACTTTC
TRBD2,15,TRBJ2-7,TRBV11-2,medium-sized,CASSLSTSGGHEQYF,TGTGCCAGCAGCTTAAGCACTAGCGGGGGCCACGAGCAGTACTTC
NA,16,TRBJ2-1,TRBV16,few,CASSRVMGSSYNEQFF,TGTGCCAGCAGCCGGGTCATGGGGAGCTCCTACAATGAGCAGTTCTTC
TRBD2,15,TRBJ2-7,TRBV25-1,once,CASSEWGGPSYEQYF,TGTGCCAGCAGTGAATGGGGGGGACCGTCCTACGAGCAGTACTTC
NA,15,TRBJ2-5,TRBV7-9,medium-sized,CASSWWQGGEETQYF,TGTGCCAGCAGCTGGTGGCAGGGCGGGGAAGAGACCCAGTACTTC
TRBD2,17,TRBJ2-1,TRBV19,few,CASSIGVGLVRYNEQFF,TGTGCCAGTAGTATTGGGGTTGGACTAGTTCGGTACAATGAGCAGTTCTTC
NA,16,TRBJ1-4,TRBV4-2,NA,CASSQDLQGFLEKLFF,TGTGCCAGCAGCCAAGACCTACAGGGTTTTTTGGAAAAACTGTTTTTT
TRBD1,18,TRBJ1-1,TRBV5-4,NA,CASSQSSPGTGANTEAFF,TGTGCCAGCAGCCAATCGAGTCCCGGGACAGGGGCGAACACTGAAGCTTTCTTT
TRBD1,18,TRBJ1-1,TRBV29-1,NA,CSVEELGQGVVRNTEAFF,TGCAGCGTTGAAGAATTGGGACAGGGAGTTGTCCGGAACACTGAAGCTTTCTTT
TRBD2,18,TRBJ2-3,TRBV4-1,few,CASSQTGTSGGWTDTQYF,TGCGCCAGCAGCCAAACCGGGACTAGCGGGGGGTGGACAGATACGCAGTATTTT
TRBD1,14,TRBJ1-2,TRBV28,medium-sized,CPRGLFMAGIGYTF,TGCCCCAGGGGGCTTTTTATGGCGGGCATTGGCTACACCTTC
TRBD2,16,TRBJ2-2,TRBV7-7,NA,CASSPTLATNTGELFF,TGTGCTAGCAGCCCGACACTAGCGACCAACACCGGGGAGCTGTTTTTT
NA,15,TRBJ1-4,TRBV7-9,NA,CASTPTGVLDEKLFF,TGTGCCAGCACTCCGACGGGGGTCCTGGATGAAAAACTGTTTTTT
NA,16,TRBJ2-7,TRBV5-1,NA,CASSPPRGDNSYEQYF,TGCGCCAGCTCCCCCCCCCGGGGGGACAATTCCTACGAGCAGTACTTC
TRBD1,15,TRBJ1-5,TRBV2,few,CASRSGQGEFQPQHF,TGTGCCAGCAGATCCGGACAGGGAGAATTTCAGCCCCAGCATTTT
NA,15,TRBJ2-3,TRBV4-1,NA,CASSQEAVYTDTQYF,TGCGCCAGCAGCCAAGAAGCGGTCTACACAGATACGCAGTATTTT